The 8 T cell receptor beta chains presented below share a single source sample, sequenced in a study of blood T cell repertoires in COVID-19. The protocol was immunoSEQ multiplex PCR, while the TCRdb copy is restricted to in-frame clones and leaves out a portion. This sample has about 300,000 clones, with 85% to 90% found just once. What was sequenced was PBMCs or T cells enriched from blood (not recorded which). The receptors stem from a man younger than 45 who had recovered from COVID-19.

The chain is built from TRBV6-1 and TRBJ1-1, with 9 bases aligning to TRBD1. Germline-derived CDR1 and CDR2 are MNHNS and SASEGT. V lost 0 bases and J lost 12; bases outside the gene matches: 8. The CDR3 is made up of 14 amino acids. The CDR3 coding sequence is TGTGCCAGCAGTGAAGCGGTACAGGGGGCGCCGTCTTTCTTT. Translation gives CASSEAVQGAPSFF.

This clone occurred once. This sequence joins TRBV19 and TRBJ2-3; tentatively, D is TRBD2 (5 bases). V shed 6 bases and J shed 8 bases, with 24 bases lying between them. There are 16 residues in the CDR3. Germline V gene data show CDR1 as LNHDA and CDR2 as SQIVND (reference sequence). The CDR3 is CASSPAGRARIVTQYF. The DNA for the CDR3 is TGTGCCAGTAGCCCCGCCGGGCGGGCCCGCATTGTTACGCAGTATTTT.

The rearrangement joins TRBV18 to TRBJ1-1, with 12 bases fitting TRBD1. The CDR3 is 16 residues long. Trimming at V came to 3 bases and at J to 7 bases, leaving 9 bases not matched to a gene. Germline lookup yields CDR1 KGHSH and CDR2 LQKENI. CDR3 loop: CASSPPGGTGGIEAFF. CDR3 coding DNA: TGTGCCAGCTCACCCCCTGGGGGGACAGGGGGCATTGAAGCTTTCTTT. Looking up the rest from reference TRBV18 and TRBJ1-1 gives the full variable domain: NAGVMQNPRHLVRRRGQEARLRCSPMKGHSHVYWYRQLPEEGLKFMVYLQKENIIDESGMPKERFSAEFPKEGPSILRIQQVVRGDSAAYFCASSPPGGTGGIEAFFGQGTRLTVV.

V usage is TRBV28 and J usage is TRBJ1-1; 8 bases are shared with TRBD1. Looked up from germline, CDR1 is MDHEN and CDR2 is SYDVKM. The trim removed 1 base at V and 0 bases at J, leaving 13 bases unmatched. The CDR3 spans 19 residues. CDR3 sequence: CASSLSTGGYREMNTEAFF. The CDR3 bases are TGTGCCAGCAGTTTATCCACAGGGGGTTATAGGGAGATGAACACTGAAGCTTTCTTT.

V is TRBV28 and J is TRBJ1-3; D not certain. This CDR3 is 15 amino acids long. The ends were cut back, 3 bases at V and 4 bases at J, with 13 bases in the middle. Germline CDR1 is MDHEN and CDR2 is SYDVKM. As DNA, the CDR3 is TGTGCCAGCAGTTTTTCTGGGGAGCCCGGAAACACCATATATTTT. This encodes CASSFSGEPGNTIYF. Combining the CDR3 with reference TRBV28 and TRBJ1-3 gives the whole variable domain DVKVTQSSRYLVKRTGEKVFLECVQDMDHENMFWYRQDPGLGLRLIYFSYDVKMKEKGDIPEGYSVSREKKERFSLILESASTNQTSMYLCASSFSGEPGNTIYFGEGSWLTVV.

The CDR3 DNA reads TGTGCCAGCAGTGAAAACAGGGGGCGAAGCACTGAAGCTTTCTTT. Translation: CASSENRGRSTEAFF. This chain joins TRBV28 and TRBJ1-1; the match to TRBD1 covers 9 bases. This CDR3 region has 15 residues. The V gene end was trimmed by 5 bases and the J gene end by 4 bases; junction bases not matched to a gene: 8. From germline, CDR1 is MDHEN and CDR2 SYDVKM.

V usage is TRBV11-1 and J usage is TRBJ2-3; TRBD2 aligns across 10 bases. The CDR3 runs 18 residues. Losses at the gene ends were 0 bases for V and 5 bases for J; bases not matched to a gene: 11. Per the germline V gene, CDR1 is SGHAT and CDR2 is FQDESV (reference sequence). The CDR3 sequence is CASSLALVSSGRGDTQYF. CDR3 sequence (DNA): TGTGCCAGCAGCTTAGCGCTCGTGTCTAGCGGGAGAGGAGATACGCAGTATTTT. Full variable domain (missing parts from reference TRBV11-1 and TRBJ2-3): EAEVAQSPRYKITEKSQAVAFWCDPISGHATLYWYRQILGQGPELLVQFQDESVVDDSQLPKDRFSAERLKGVDSTLKIQPAELGDSAMYLCASSLALVSSGRGDTQYFGPGTRLTVL.

V is TRBV27 and J is TRBJ2-1; 14 nucleotides agree with TRBD2. Trimming took 6 bases from V and 7 from J; bases not matched to a gene: 8. CDR1 and CDR2 (germline): MNHEY, SMNVEV (reference sequence). There are 16 residues in the CDR3. CDR3 loop: CASSPTGTSGSNEQFF. In DNA, the CDR3 is TGTGCCAGCAGCCCGACCGGGACTAGCGGGAGTAATGAGCAGTTCTTC.